A single T cell receptor beta chain is shown here with its context. In its sample, this clone was seen a few times. Its antigen target is currently unknown. Per-nucleotide qualities are absent, and no much larger clonotype sits a single base away. Each collaborating institution followed its own protocols to collect whole blood in K2EDTA tubes. For TCRbeta analysis, collaborator samples were shipped as frozen whole blood, as isolated PBMCs, or as DNA extracted from either sample type. This record belongs to a study of blood T cell repertoires in COVID-19 (TCRdb year 2020). Notes on the research overall: Samples covering the acute and convalescent phases of COVID-19 were provided by collaborators in the United States, Italy and Spain. The material from the prospective study consisted of cDNA or gDNA derived from T cells, B-cell-depleted T cells, or PBMCs. The dataset comprised deeply sampled blood TCRbeta repertoires from subjects exposed to, actively infected with, or recovered from COVID-19. A freely available public database, intended as a resource for researchers studying the immune response to SARS-CoV-2, is where the repertoires were released. The samples were drawn from two sources: the first 160 participants of the ongoing ImmuneRACE study, and 1,200 or so subjects contributed by 6 global collaborators. Sample metadata almost always included a de-identified subject ID, COVID-19 status, age in years and sex. HLA class I and class II types, where available, came from metadata supplied by the sample provider rather than from assay-based typing. General conclusions and limits of the study: Clinical and demographic metadata were provided uncurated, with the amount varying by source and participant.

V is trimmed back by 6 bases and J by 0 bases, and the junction contains 4 bases that no gene match accounts for. The CDR3 holds 14 amino acids from the cysteine to the phenylalanine. The kept DNA is CDR3 alone, 42 bases in frame from the first base. CDR1 and CDR2 (SEHNR, FQNEAQ) derive from the germline V gene (reference sequence). TCRbeta CDR3 regions were amplified from genomic DNA using the immunoSEQ Assay, a bias-controlled multiplex PCR. Regarding the original processing steps: Nucleated cell counts per sample were estimated from amplification of reference gene primers within the assay. To quantify the absolute abundance of each unique TCRbeta CDR3 rearrangement, sequence reads were collapsed and filtered. For each sample, productive Simpson clonality was calculated by taking the square root of Simpson's diversity index across productive rearrangements. Entries here come from immuneACCESS through TCRdb and include only in-frame sequences with V and J called. Some clones fail to appear in such tables; in the studies checked, an unresolved V gene covers under half of the shortfall, and the cause of the remainder is unknown. That table furnishes V, J and clone size, whereas the DNA furnished D and trimming. This sample lists around 94,000 clones; roughly 84% were detected once. The leading ten clones occupy around 6.6% of the sample.

Source material: peripheral blood. The rearrangement combines TRBV7-9 with TRBJ1-1, with 7 bases aligning to TRBD1. The sequence derives from a man in his sixties with acute or convalescent COVID-19. The CDR3 in this case is CASSDRAMNTEAFF. The DNA is TGTGCCAGCAGTGACAGGGCTATGAACACTGAAGCTTTCTTT.